The T cell receptor beta chain under discussion was sequenced for a study of T cell responses to AZD1222 COVID-19 vaccine. Findings and limits, study-wide: CD4 TCRs associated with vaccination spanned spike, dominating at 160-218 and 743-854. Sampling that yielded the repertoires occurred only after the peak T cell response.

Repertoires were generated with immunoSEQ multiplex PCR, while TCRdb's copy carries only in-frame clones and drops some. The sample lists under 150,000 clones, roughly nine tenths seen once, with roughly 3.1% in the top ten. The sample holds one count of this clone. The antigen is unknown. The CDR3 has 13 amino acids. V lost 0 bases and J lost 15; bases outside the gene matches: 7. Germline CDR1 reads LGHNA; CDR2 reads YSLEER. The chain joins TRBV4-3 to TRBJ2-1; TRBD2 agrees at 8 bases. The receptor comes from an adult in good health. This specimen consisted of peripheral blood, obtained on day 0 of AZD1222 vaccination. CDR3 sequence reads: CASSQDRQRELFF. The CDR3 coding sequence is TGCGCCAGCAGCCAAGATCGTCAGCGGGAGTTGTTCTTC.